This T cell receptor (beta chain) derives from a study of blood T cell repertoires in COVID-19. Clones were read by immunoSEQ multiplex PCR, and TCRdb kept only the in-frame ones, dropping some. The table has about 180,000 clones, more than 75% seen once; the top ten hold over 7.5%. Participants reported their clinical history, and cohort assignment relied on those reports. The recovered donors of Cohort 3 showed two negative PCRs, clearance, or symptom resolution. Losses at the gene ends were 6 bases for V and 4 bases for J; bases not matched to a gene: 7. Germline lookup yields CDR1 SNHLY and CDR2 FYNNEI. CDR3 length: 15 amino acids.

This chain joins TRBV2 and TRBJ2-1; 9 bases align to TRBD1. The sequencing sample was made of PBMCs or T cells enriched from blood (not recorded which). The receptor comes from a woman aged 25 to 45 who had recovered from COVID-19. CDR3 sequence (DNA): TGTGCCAGCAGAGAGGGACAGGGCCCTTACAATGAGCAGTTCTTC. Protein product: CASREGQGPYNEQFF.